The clone carrying this T cell receptor beta chain appeared many times. 5'RACE with 10-nucleotide random UMIs generated the cDNA. TCRdb re-called the 5' RACE reads through MiXCR, storing one row per CDR3 protein. The table has about 59,000 distinct CDR3 sequences, about 13% seen once. The record originates from a study of neurological immune-mediated disorders. CDR3 size: 16 residues. Germline V gene lookup returns CDR1 SGHRS and CDR2 YFSETQ. Unmatched junction bases numbered 10, after V lost 4 bases and J lost 7 bases. The sequence was collected from an older woman with HTLV-1-associated myelopathy (HAM/TSP). V usage is TRBV5-1 and J usage is TRBJ2-1; TRBD2 matches 11 bases. Material: PBMCs. In DNA form, the CDR3 reads TGCGCCAGCAGCAAGGGTCCGGGACTAGCGGAGAATGAGCAGTTCTTC. It is translated as CASSKGPGLAENEQFF.